This is a list of T cell receptor beta chains from one sample in a study of blood T cell repertoires in COVID-19. The assay was immunoSEQ multiplex PCR, and TCRdb's table has in-frame clones only and misses some. The data contain over 85,000 clones, roughly 81% of them singletons. The sequencing input was peripheral blood. Receptor source: a man aged 40-55 years with active or convalescent COVID-19. The CDR3 runs from the conserved cysteine through the conserved F or W. A D gene is named only where the DNA matches it firmly. The size entry is marked missing in some rows and otherwise reads once, few, many or a size class.

>TRBD2|.|TRBJ2-7|TRBV9
CASSVAPTSDEQYF
TGTGCCAGCAGCGTAGCGCCGACTAGCGATGAGCAGTACTTC
>TRBD1|.|TRBJ2-2|TRBV27
CASRPGGTGPGELFF
TGTGCCAGCAGGCCAGGGGGGACAGGGCCCGGGGAGCTGTTTTTT
>.|once|TRBJ1-3|TRBV18
CASSPVGDLLGNTIYF
TGTGCCAGCTCACCAGTAGGAGACCTCCTGGGAAACACCATATATTTT
>TRBD2|.|TRBJ2-7|TRBV27
CASSQRTSGGAKSAGSYEQYF
TGTGCCAGCAGTCAACGGACTAGCGGGGGGGCAAAGTCGGCGGGGAGCTACGAGCAGTACTTC
>TRBD2|.|TRBJ2-3|TRBV5-1
CASSLDSSGIVHF
TGCGCCAGCAGCTTGGATTCTAGCGGGATTGTGCATTTT
>.|.|TRBJ1-4|TRBV6-6
CATGGALTNEKLFF
TGTGCCACCGGGGGGGCCTTAACTAATGAAAAACTGTTTTTT
>TRBD1|.|TRBJ1-2|TRBV5-4
CASSSYSGTGFGYTF
TGTGCCAGCAGCTCGTATTCCGGGACAGGGTTCGGCTACACCTTC
>TRBD2|.|TRBJ2-3|TRBV9
CASSVGVGLGRGNGLDTQYF
TGTGCCAGCAGCGTAGGAGTGGGGCTCGGGCGGGGGAACGGATTGGATACGCAGTATTTT
>.|.|TRBJ2-5|TRBV5-1
CASSPGGSQETQYF
TGCGCCAGCAGCCCTGGGGGCAGTCAAGAGACCCAGTACTTC
>.|once|TRBJ1-3|TRBV19
CASMVDRLNSGNTIYF
TGTGCCAGTATGGTCGACAGGCTTAACTCTGGAAACACCATATATTTT
>TRBD1|.|TRBJ1-1|TRBV5-1
CASSSGQDVAEAFF
TGCGCCAGCAGCTCGGGACAGGATGTAGCTGAAGCTTTCTTT
>.|.|TRBJ1-4|TRBV6-5
CASSYSTGGGGEKLFF
TGTGCCAGCAGTTACTCGACCGGGGGAGGTGGGGAAAAACTGTTTTTT
>TRBD1|few|TRBJ2-7|TRBV5-4
CASSLGVPGQGNEQYF
TGTGCCAGCAGCTTGGGTGTACCGGGACAGGGGAACGAGCAGTACTTC
>.|.|TRBJ1-5|TRBV29-1
CSVVFPGGSNQPQHF
TGCAGCGTTGTCTTCCCCGGCGGGAGCAATCAGCCCCAGCATTTT
>TRBD1|.|TRBJ1-1|TRBV28
CASTLNRGEAEAFF
TGTGCCAGCACTCTAAACAGGGGGGAGGCTGAAGCTTTCTTT
>.|.|TRBJ1-3|TRBV5-1
CASTGWGNTIYF
TGCGCCAGCACAGGATGGGGAAACACCATATATTTT
>.|few|TRBJ1-1|TRBV9
CASSVQGNTEAFF
TGTGCCAGCAGCGTACAGGGAAACACTGAAGCTTTCTTT
>TRBD2|.|TRBJ2-2|TRBV6-6
CASSPDRSGVNTGELFF
TGTGCCAGCAGTCCCGACCGAAGCGGGGTCAACACCGGGGAGCTGTTTTTT
>TRBD2|once|TRBJ2-7|TRBV4-2
CASSQDPAGGTYEQYF
TGTGCCAGCAGCCAAGACCCAGCGGGGGGGACCTACGAGCAGTACTTC
>.|.|TRBJ2-7|TRBV5-1
CASSPDSLFYEQYF
TGCGCCAGCAGCCCGGACAGCCTTTTCTACGAGCAGTACTTC
>.|.|TRBJ1-6|TRBV9
CASAAALNSPLHF
TGTGCCAGCGCGGCCGCCCTTAATTCACCCCTCCACTTT
>TRBD1|.|TRBJ2-7|TRBV5-4
CASSPIDRGEQYF
TGTGCCAGCAGCCCTATAGACAGGGGCGAGCAGTACTTC
>.|.|TRBJ2-1|TRBV6-5
CASSYRGANNNEQFF
TGTGCCAGCAGTTACCGGGGGGCTAATAACAATGAGCAGTTCTTC
>TRBD1|.|TRBJ1-5|TRBV28
CASRARDRVVQPQHF
TGTGCCAGCAGGGCTCGGGACAGGGTGGTTCAGCCCCAGCATTTT
>.|.|TRBJ1-2|TRBV11-2
CASSFMRQTHGYTF
TGTGCCAGCAGCTTTATGCGGCAGACTCATGGCTACACCTTC
>.|few|TRBJ2-1|TRBV11-3
CASSPGRSGEYEQFF
TGTGCCAGCAGCCCAGGGAGGTCGGGGGAATATGAGCAGTTCTTC
>TRBD2|.|TRBJ2-2|TRBV5-6
CASSRVTSGGTNTGELFF
TGTGCCAGCAGCCGCGTGACTAGCGGGGGGACGAACACCGGGGAGCTGTTTTTT
>TRBD2|.|TRBJ2-3|TRBV6-2/TRBV6-3
CASSPSGGTDTQYF
TGTGCCAGCAGTCCGAGCGGGGGGACAGATACGCAGTATTTT
>.|.|TRBJ2-5|TRBV5-6
CASSLAGAEETQYF
TGTGCCAGCAGCTTGGCAGGGGCTGAGGAGACCCAGTACTTC
>.|.|TRBJ2-3|TRBV25-1
CASSAYTGTDTQYF
TGTGCCAGCAGTGCATACACAGGTACAGATACGCAGTATTTT
>TRBD1|.|TRBJ2-3|TRBV7-9
CASSLDRTGLADTQYF
TGTGCCAGCAGCTTAGACCGGACAGGGCTCGCAGATACGCAGTATTTT
>TRBD2|once|TRBJ2-1|TRBV9
CASSVRGLATYNEQFF
TGTGCCAGCAGCGTGAGGGGACTAGCGACCTACAATGAGCAGTTCTTC
>TRBD1|once|TRBJ1-4|TRBV7-2
CASGQGWTNEKLFF
TGTGCCAGCGGACAGGGCTGGACTAATGAAAAACTGTTTTTT
>TRBD2|few|TRBJ2-1|TRBV6-6
CASSDAGGSYNEQFF
TGTGCCAGCAGTGACGCGGGGGGCTCCTACAATGAGCAGTTCTTC
>TRBD2|.|TRBJ2-1|TRBV3-1/TRBV3-2
CASDLAGGSYNEQFF
TGTGCCAGCGACCTAGCGGGGGGCTCCTACAATGAGCAGTTCTTC
>TRBD1|.|TRBJ1-5|TRBV10-3
CATSDRDQWSNQPQHF
TGTGCCACCTCCGACAGGGATCAATGGAGCAATCAGCCCCAGCATTTT